The rows below give T cell receptor beta chains drawn from one sample of a study of Ad26.COV2.S vaccination and SARS-CoV-2 variants. The table came from immunoSEQ multiplex PCR; TCRdb's copy has only in-frame clones and leaves some out. Of about 680,000 clones in the sample, approximately 88% were seen once. This specimen consisted of peripheral blood, obtained in a trial of Ad26.COV2.S vaccine versus placebo. The receptors shown here come from a person aged 18-65 years who received the Ad26.COV2.S COVID-19 vaccine or a placebo. Each CDR3 is given with its conserved first and last residue.

TRBV5-1,TRBJ2-5,CASSSWTGEETQYF
TRBV10-1,TRBJ1-1,CASSPSGRSVNTEAFF
TRBV7-2,TRBJ2-5,CASSLGPGTSVETQYF
TRBV21-1,TRBJ1-1,CASSFRGLANTEAFF
TRBV19,TRBJ1-5,CATGTYYDSNQPQHF
TRBV9,TRBJ2-1,CASSVLSGTANNEQFF
TRBV6-6,TRBJ1-5,CASSYGDFGAYQPQHF
TRBV2,TRBJ1-1,CASSEPGYGTEAFF
TRBV7-9,TRBJ1-5,CASSLDGWDSNQPQHF
TRBV6-5,TRBJ1-6,CASSYSRGRNSPLHF
TRBV5-8,TRBJ2-7,CASSLGVGYEQYF
TRBV6-2/TRBV6-3,TRBJ2-1,CASSHGRANEQFF
TRBV27,TRBJ1-3,CASSSTTRSGNTIYF
TRBV11-2,TRBJ2-3,CASSPTGNTDTQYF